This T cell receptor (beta chain) was found in a study of T cells in Graves' hyperthyroidism and ophthalmopathy. RNA transcripts provided the source from which TCR beta CDR3 regions were amplified. A set of HTBI primers served as the primers for a first-round RT-PCR of the TCR CDR3. TCRdb fed the multiplex PCR reads into MiXCR, producing one record per CDR3 protein. This sample carries about 320,000 distinct CDR3 sequences, around 17% of them seen once, and the ten largest clones take 33%. An absence of ophthalmopathy progression within 18 months meant stable Graves' hyperthyroidism. This clonotype has only a few counts. Its antigen remains unknown. Per germline, CDR1 SNHLY and CDR2 FYNNEI. Germline trimming cut 6 bases from V and 4 bases from J; bases unmatched to any gene: 7. The CDR3 is 16 residues long. Regarding the study as a whole: Ophthalmopathy cases were set apart from stable hyperthyroidism by a 13 V-J model.

This TCR came from a man aged 25-40 years with Graves' hyperthyroidism. This chain joins TRBV2 and TRBJ2-1; 12 bases are shared with TRBD2. Sequenced material: blood. The CDR3 region is CASSARTSGKYNEQFF. CDR3 DNA: TGTGCCAGCAGCGCCAGGACTAGCGGGAAATACAATGAGCAGTTCTTC.